Shown below are 21 T cell receptor beta chains from a single sample sequenced in a study of cytomegalovirus exposure and HLA in healthy donors. It was with 60 Vbeta and 13 Jbeta primers that the PCR ran. Clones were sequenced by immunoSEQ multiplex PCR, and TCRdb holds only the in-frame ones, with some missing. The sample has some 140,000 clones, roughly four fifths seen once; the top ten hold 1.8%. Sample: PBMCs. These TCRs come from a female donor in good health and CMV-seropositive.

Within the sample, this clone is medium-sized. This chain connects TRBV4-1 to TRBJ1-5; D uncertain. V lost 0 bases and J lost 6, with 15 bases in between. The CDR3 runs 16 residues. CDR1 MGHRA and CDR2 YSYEKL come from the germline V gene. The CDR3: CASSQDSPGKGQPQHF. As DNA, the CDR3 is TGCGCCAGCAGCCAAGATAGTCCGGGAAAGGGTCAGCCCCAGCATTTT.

This clone was observed once. This chain connects TRBV5-1 to TRBJ1-1; the D gene is possibly TRBD1 (5 bases). Germline CDR1 SGHRS, CDR2 YFSETQ. V was shortened by 2 bases and J by 0 bases, with 11 bases between the two germline ends. CDR3 size: 15 residues. CDR3 in amino acids: CASSLRDYMNTEAFF. The DNA of the CDR3 is TGCGCCAGCAGCTTACGGGACTACATGAACACTGAAGCTTTCTTT.

This chain joins TRBV7-3 and TRBJ2-2, with TRBD2 identical over 7 bases. The junction had 3 bases not matched to a gene; V was cut back by 2 bases and J by 6 bases. The CDR3 is made up of 14 amino acids. In germline, CDR1 is SGHTA, CDR2 FQGTGA. The CDR3 coding sequence is TGTGCCAGCAGCTTATCTAGCGGCCCCGGGGAGCTGTTTTTT. Protein product: CASSLSSGPGELFF.

The V and J genes are TRBV2 and TRBJ2-4, with 7 bases identical to TRBD1. V lost 8 bases and J lost 3; bases outside the gene matches: 7. This CDR3 spans 14 amino acids. Germline V gene data show CDR1 as SNHLY and CDR2 as FYNNEI. CDR3 in DNA: TGTGCCAGCGACCCCCACAGGGGCAAAAACATTCAGTACTTC. Encoded protein: CASDPHRGKNIQYF.

This clone was seen only a few times. The genes are TRBV29-1 and TRBJ1-3, with TRBD1 matching 10 bases. The CDR3 length is 15 residues. CDR1 SQVTM and CDR2 ANQGSEA come from the germline V gene. V shed 8 bases, J shed 2 bases, and the junction held 9 bases outside the gene matches. Here the CDR3 DNA reads TGCAGCACGTGGAGCGGGACAGGGGCTGGAAACACCATATATTTT. Translated, it gives CSTWSGTGAGNTIYF.

This clone is medium-sized within its sample. This chain connects TRBV4-1 to TRBJ2-1; TRBD2 matches 7 bases. The junction had 14 bases not matched to a gene; V was cut back by 4 bases and J by 5 bases. Per the germline V gene, CDR1 is MGHRA and CDR2 is YSYEKL. The CDR3 runs to 17 residues. In DNA, the CDR3 is TGCGCCAGCAGCCCGTTTCCGACTACGGGGGGTGACAATGAGCAGTTCTTC. It encodes CASSPFPTTGGDNEQFF.

This clone appeared a single time. The chain joins TRBV2 to TRBJ1-5; 7 bases match TRBD1. Germline assignment: CDR1 SNHLY and CDR2 FYNNEI. V lost 6 bases to trimming and J lost 2 bases; unmatched junction nucleotides: 4. This CDR3 spans 14 amino acids. CDR3 sequence: CASSETGRNQPQHF. CDR3 in DNA: TGTGCCAGCAGCGAGACAGGGCGCAATCAGCCCCAGCATTTT.

The V and J genes are TRBV6-4 and TRBJ2-7, with unresolved D. Germline V gives CDR1 MRHNA, CDR2 SNTAGT. This CDR3 is 11 amino acids long. V dropped 8 bases and J dropped 4 bases, with 9 bases sitting between them. The CDR3 sequence: CASPGVYEQYF. The CDR3 nucleotides are TGTGCCAGCCCAGGTGTATACGAGCAGTACTTC.

The chain has TRBV28 and TRBJ2-7; D possibly corresponds to TRBD1 (6 bases). Germline-derived CDR1 and CDR2 are MDHEN and SYDVKM. CDR3 length: 14 amino acids. V was cut by 8 bases and J by 3 bases, with 17 bases left in between. The CDR3 DNA reads as TGTGCCAGCGGTACAGGACAGACCATCTACGAGCAGTACTTC. Residues: CASGTGQTIYEQYF.

The rearrangement links TRBV10-1 to TRBJ2-3; the D gene is possibly TRBD2 (6 bases). The CDR3 runs to 15 residues. V was trimmed by 2 bases and J by 4 bases, leaving 13 bases between them. In germline, CDR1 is WNHNN, CDR2 SYGVQD (reference sequence). The CDR3 sequence is CASSEGGVRADTQYF. In DNA, the CDR3 is TGCGCCAGCAGTGAGGGCGGGGTAAGGGCAGATACGCAGTATTTT.

V and J are TRBV29-1 and TRBJ1-5; 8 bases map to TRBD1. V trimming: 6 bases; J trimming: 2 bases; junction bases outside the gene matches: 6. CDR1 is SQVTM, CDR2 ANQGSEA, per germline. This CDR3 is 14 amino acids long. DNA for the CDR3: TGCAGCGTGGCAGGGGGCAGAGGCAATCAGCCCCAGCATTTT. This sequence encodes CSVAGGRGNQPQHF. The variable domain in full, completed from reference TRBV29-1 and TRBJ1-5, reads SAVISQKPSRDICQRGTSLTIQCQVDSQVTMMFWYRQQPGQSLTLIATANQGSEATYESGFVIDKFPISRPNLTFSTLTVSNMSPEDSSIYLCSVAGGRGNQPQHFGDGTRLSIL.

Details on this clone: The junction and the germline gene differ at one end; a read error may be behind it. CDR3 sequence: CASRESGRAQRTGELFF. The CDR3 nucleotides read TGTGCCAGCCGTGAGAGCGGGAGGGCCCAACGGACCGGGGAGCTGTTTTTT. V gene TRBV6-1 combines with J gene TRBJ2-2, with 10 bases identical to TRBD2. This CDR3 comprises 17 residues. Germline assignment: CDR1 MNHNS and CDR2 SASEGT.

The V and J genes are TRBV19 and TRBJ1-1; TRBD1 matches 7 bases. V gave up 10 bases and J gave up 2 bases; unmatched junction bases: 7. CDR1 is LNHDA, CDR2 SQIVND, per germline (reference sequence). The CDR3 totals 13 residues. The CDR3 loop reads CAIRDRPNTEAFF. In DNA form, the CDR3 reads TGTGCCATCCGGGACAGACCTAACACTGAAGCTTTCTTT.

This clone occurred a few times. This rearrangement joins TRBV28 to TRBJ2-1; 11 bases fit TRBD2. Looked up from germline, CDR1 is MDHEN and CDR2 is SYDVKM. This CDR3 is 15 amino acids long. The J segment lost 3 bases and the V segment lost 5 bases, leaving 3 bases of the junction unmatched. CDR3 region: CASSNLAGGYNEQFF. The CDR3 nucleotides are TGTGCCAGCAGTAATCTAGCGGGGGGCTACAATGAGCAGTTCTTC.

This clone was found a few times. The chain has TRBV2 and TRBJ2-3, with a possible D match to TRBD2 (8 bases). Per germline, CDR1 SNHLY and CDR2 FYNNEI. The CDR3 runs 17 residues. Trimming removed 3 bases from V and 5 bases from J, with 21 bases in between. For the CDR3, the DNA is TGTGCCAGCAGTGAGAGGGGGCGGGGGGTATTTGAAGATACGCAGTATTTT. This codes for CASSERGRGVFEDTQYF.

V usage is TRBV11-1 and J usage is TRBJ1-2; D ambiguous. Trimming left V 5 bases short and J 4 bases short, with 11 bases between. Germline V gene lookup returns CDR1 SGHAT and CDR2 FQDESV (reference sequence). This CDR3 region has 13 residues. CDR3 in DNA: TGTGCCAGCAGCCAATCCGGTAGCTATGGCTACACCTTC. Protein product: CASSQSGSYGYTF.

The CDR3, as DNA: TGTGCCAGCAGCTCGCCACCTAGCTCGGGCACAGATACGCAGTATTTT. Protein sequence: CASSSPPSSGTDTQYF. The gene calls are TRBV5-4 and TRBJ2-3; D perhaps matches TRBD2 (5 bases). V lost 3 bases to trimming and J lost 1 base, with 15 bases between them. The CDR3 sequence is 16 residues long. Per germline, CDR1 SGHNT and CDR2 YYREEE (reference sequence).

The gene calls are TRBV10-3 and TRBJ2-6, with 7 bases matching TRBD1. Germline-derived CDR1 and CDR2 are ENHRY and SYGVKD. CDR3 length equals 16 residues. Trimming cost V 3 bases and J 2 bases; bases outside gene matches: 4. CDR3 nucleotide sequence: TGTGCCATCAGTGACCGTGACAGGGCTGGGGCCAACGTCCTGACTTTC. Protein: CAISDRDRAGANVLTF.

This clone was seen more than once but under ten times. The genes are TRBV5-4 and TRBJ2-1, with 12 bases that match TRBD2. The CDR3 sequence is 14 residues long. Germline V gene sequence: CDR1 SGHNT, CDR2 YYREEE (reference sequence). Losses at the gene ends were 3 bases for V and 6 bases for J; bases not matched to a gene: 1. The CDR3 protein is CASSWGLAGNEQFF. The CDR3 nucleotides read TGTGCCAGCAGCTGGGGACTAGCGGGCAATGAGCAGTTCTTC.

The rearrangement joins TRBV10-3 to TRBJ1-6, with TRBD1 matching over 9 bases. The junction had 12 bases not matched to a gene; V was cut back by 10 bases and J by 5 bases. CDR1 is ENHRY and CDR2 is SYGVKD in the germline V gene. The CDR3 is 16 amino acids. The CDR3 spells CATLGATGGNNSPLHF. CDR3 nucleotide sequence: TGTGCCACCCTGGGGGCGACAGGGGGTAATAATTCACCCCTCCACTTT.

Points on this clone: Being one base from a much bigger clone, this may be a read error. This chain joins TRBV11-3 and TRBJ2-5, with unresolved D. The CDR3 contains 13 residues. Germline V lookup: CDR1 SGHNT, CDR2 YENEEA. Trimming shortened V by 3 bases and J by 0 bases, and 5 bases separated the two germline ends. The CDR3 spells CASSLSYQETQYF. CDR3 coding DNA: TGTGCCAGCAGCTTGTCGTACCAAGAGACCCAGTACTTC.